What follows is one T cell receptor beta chain and its context. The data are from a study of blood T cell repertoires in COVID-19. For the study at large: T cells, B-cell-depleted T cells, or PBMCs supplied cDNA or gDNA.

Method: immunoSEQ multiplex PCR; TCRdb's copy keeps in-frame clones and lacks some. Of 71,000 or so clones in the sample, around 83% were seen once. The CDR3 extends over 13 amino acids. The V gene lost 0 bases and the J gene lost 9 bases, with 8 bases spanning the gap. Germline V gives CDR1 MNHEY, CDR2 SMNVEV (reference sequence). The source is a man in his 70s with acute or convalescent COVID-19. This rearrangement joins TRBV27 to TRBJ2-2, with D maybe TRBD1 (5 bases). Sequenced: peripheral blood. CDR3 in amino acids: CASSLSADRELFF. The CDR3 region has the DNA TGTGCCAGCAGTTTATCGGCGGACAGGGAGCTGTTTTTT.